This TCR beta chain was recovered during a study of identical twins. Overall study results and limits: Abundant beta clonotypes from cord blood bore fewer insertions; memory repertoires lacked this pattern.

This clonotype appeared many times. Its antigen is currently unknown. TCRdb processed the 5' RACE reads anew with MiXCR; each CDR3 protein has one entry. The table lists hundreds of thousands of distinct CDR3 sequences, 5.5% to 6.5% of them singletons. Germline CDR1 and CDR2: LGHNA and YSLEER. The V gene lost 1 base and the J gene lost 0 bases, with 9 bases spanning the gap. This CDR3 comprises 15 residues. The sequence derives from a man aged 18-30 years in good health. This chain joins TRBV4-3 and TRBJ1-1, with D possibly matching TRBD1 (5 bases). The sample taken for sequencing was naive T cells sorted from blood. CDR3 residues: CASSQGGRLNTEAFF. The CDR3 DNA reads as TGCGCCAGCAGCCAAGGGGGCAGACTGAACACTGAAGCTTTCTTT.